What follows is one T cell receptor (beta chain) and its context. The specificity of this receptor is unknown. The CDR3 end falls 3 residues outside the read, so it is completed with the germline J gene. Every participant had a single incident cervical HPV16 infection, and prevalent HPV16 infections were excluded. Cervical HPV DNA was detected by MY09/MY11 PCR and genotyped by dot-blot hybridization. Roughly 16 mL of heparinized blood were centrifuged, and the buffy coat was split into aliquots, frozen at -30 degrees C, and then kept at -80 degrees C. Genomic DNA was extracted from buffy coat specimens using QIAGEN kits. These data come from a study of T cells in women clearing cervical HPV infection (dated by TCRdb to 2017 to 2018). With regard to the full study: The cases were 20 to 25 women with histologically confirmed HPV16-related CIN3 or worse, and 2 of these cases were invasive cancers. Nested within Costa Rica's Guanacaste HPV Natural History Study, an exploratory proof-of-principle case-control study compared TCR repertoires across cervical HPV16 outcomes. The controls were about 26 women whose single incident HPV16 infection cleared within 12 months with no development of precancer or cancer. Since HLA typing was available for only a few women, HLA type could not be ruled out as a confounder. For cases, the median interval between lesion detection and blood sampling was about 150 days, with an interquartile range of about 85 to 210 days. In the parent cohort, some 11,000 women aged 18 or older were enrolled in Guanacaste, Costa Rica, during about 1992 to 1994 and then followed for six to eight years. Cases and controls were matched on age within five years and on year of sample collection. Quality controls consisted of five blinded duplicates per group, for a total of roughly 60 samples made up of roughly 50 participants and about ten replicates. Cases had a median age of approximately 35 years compared with just over 37 for controls, and baseline characteristics showed no significant differences between the groups. Blood from cases was drawn at the visit where the lesion was first identified, while blood from controls was drawn once the infection was no longer detected.

TCR beta CDR3 regions were amplified by multiplex PCR from an average of roughly 1,200 ng genomic DNA per sample using the immunoSEQ assay. The assay corrected primer bias using a complete synthetic TCR repertoire to establish an amplification baseline. The amplicons were sequenced using the Illumina platform. Per the source publication's procedure: Sequences were error-corrected by clustering with frequency ratios and a modified nearest-neighbor algorithm, then analyzed in the immunoSEQ Analyzer with IMGT gene definitions. TCR richness and evenness were averaged over 20 rarefaction repeats at each rarefaction depth, excluding samples with fewer sequences than the depth. Wilcoxon rank sum tests with FDR correction were used to compare relative abundances of V, D and J genes between the groups. In the blinded duplicates, the intraclass correlation was 90% to 96% for TCR richness and averaged around 78% across 66 gene segments. TCRdb retrieved this table from immuneACCESS and kept in-frame rearrangements only. Not all clones are present; in checked studies, unresolved V genes account for under half, and no reason is known for the remainder. V and J calls and clone size are copied from that table; D and trimming were computed from the DNA. The sample's table covers 45,000 to 50,000 clones. 35% of the sample comes from the top ten.

Here is what the overall study found, with its caveats: TRBV6-7 relative abundance was lower in cases than in controls (approximately 0.1% versus 0.16%; Bonferroni P = 0.0008). Random forest classifiers that combined richness and V gene abundances separated cases from controls with an estimated AUC of around 0.8. The cross-sectional design could not show whether associations preceded infection or resulted from it; effector/memory subsets and HPV-specific T cells were not isolated. Because T-cell numbers per sample were unknown, differences in richness could reflect varying T-cell content rather than repertoire biology. TCR repertoire richness was significantly higher in CIN3+ cases than in controls across sequencing depths, while evenness did not differ.

Spanning cysteine to phenylalanine, the CDR3 consists of 12 amino acids. The 27 bases shown cover part of the CDR3, and their frame starts at base 1. V gives up 2 bases and J gives up 6 bases, and the segment between their germline ends measures 7 bases. The germline V gene specifies SGHVS as CDR1 and FQNEAQ as CDR2. The specimen was blood buffy coat. Recombination connected TRBV7-8 to TRBJ1-2; the D gene remains uncertain. The receptor was isolated from a woman between 18 and 69 years old with a cervical HPV16 infection that either progressed to CIN3+ or cleared (not recorded which). The CDR3 DNA, read in part, is TGTGCCAGCAGCTTATGGTCGGATGGC. Its translation is CASSLWSDG. The full CDR3 protein is CASSLWSDGYTF.